The sequence of this T cell receptor beta chain was determined in a study of blood T cell repertoires in COVID-19. Study overall: The United States, Italy and Spain were the sources of the acute and convalescent COVID-19 samples. PBMCs, B-cell-depleted T cells, or T cells provided the cDNA or gDNA that made up the material.

In the original workflow: Amplification with reference gene primers provided the estimates of nucleated cell counts. The table came from immunoSEQ multiplex PCR; TCRdb's copy has only in-frame clones and leaves some out. D and trimming come from the DNA, and the V and J calls and clone size come from that table. The sample yields some 250,000 clones, 88% seen once. This CDR3 is 14 amino acids long. V lost 6 bases, J lost 4 bases, and 7 bases stayed unmatched. Germline V gene sequence: CDR1 SQVTM, CDR2 ANQGSEA. The TCR originated in a woman aged 40 to 55 who had recovered from COVID-19. Sequencing was performed on peripheral blood. The chain uses TRBV29-1 and TRBJ1-2; 11 bases fit TRBD1. The CDR3 bases are TGCAGCGTGGCCGGGACAGGGGGAGGCTATGGCTACACCTTC. Translated: CSVAGTGGGYGYTF.